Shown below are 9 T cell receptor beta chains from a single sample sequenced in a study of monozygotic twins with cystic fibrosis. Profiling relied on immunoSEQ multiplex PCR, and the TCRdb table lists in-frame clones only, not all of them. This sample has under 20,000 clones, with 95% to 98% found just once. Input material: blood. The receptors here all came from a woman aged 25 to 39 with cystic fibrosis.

The CDR3 DNA is TGTGCCAGCAGCATTCGGAATAATTCACCCCTCCACTTT. Protein sequence: CASSIRNNSPLHF. The chain combines TRBV28 with TRBJ1-6; no firm D call. Germline assignment: CDR1 MDHEN and CDR2 SYDVKM. Deletions cut 6 bases from V and 5 bases from J, with 8 bases between. The CDR3 loop spans 13 amino acids.

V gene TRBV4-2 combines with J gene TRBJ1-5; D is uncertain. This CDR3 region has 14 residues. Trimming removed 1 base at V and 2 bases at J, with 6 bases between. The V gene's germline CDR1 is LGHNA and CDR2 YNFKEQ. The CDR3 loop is CASSQVGGNQPQHF. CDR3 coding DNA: TGTGCCAGCAGCCAAGTCGGAGGCAATCAGCCCCAGCATTTT.

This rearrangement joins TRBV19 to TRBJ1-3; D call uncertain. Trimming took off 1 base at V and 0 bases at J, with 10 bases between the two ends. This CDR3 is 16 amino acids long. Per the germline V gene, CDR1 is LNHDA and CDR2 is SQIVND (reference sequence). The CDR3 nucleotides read TGTGCCAGTAGTATAGGAGGCAGTTCCTCTGGAAACACCATATATTTT. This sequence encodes CASSIGGSSSGNTIYF. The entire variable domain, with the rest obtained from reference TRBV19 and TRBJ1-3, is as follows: DGGITQSPKYLFRKEGQNVTLSCEQNLNHDAMYWYRQDPGQGLRLIYYSQIVNDFQKGDIAEGYSVSREKKESFPLTVTSAQKNPTAFYLCASSIGGSSSGNTIYFGEGSWLTVV.

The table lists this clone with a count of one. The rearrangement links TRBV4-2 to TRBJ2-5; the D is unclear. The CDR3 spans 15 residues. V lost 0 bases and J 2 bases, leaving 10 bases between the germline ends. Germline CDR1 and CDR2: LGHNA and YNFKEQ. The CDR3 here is CASSQESWVQETQYF. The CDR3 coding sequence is TGTGCCAGCAGCCAAGAAAGTTGGGTTCAAGAGACCCAGTACTTC.

The CDR3 loop reads CASSRGHAKYNSPLHF. The CDR3 DNA reads as TGTGCCAGCTCCCGGGGACATGCGAAATATAATTCACCCCTCCACTTT. This sequence joins TRBV18 and TRBJ1-6; a possible D gene is TRBD1 (6 bases). In germline, CDR1 is KGHSH, CDR2 LQKENI. V shed 6 bases and J shed 4 bases, with 16 bases lying between them. The CDR3 has 16 amino acids.

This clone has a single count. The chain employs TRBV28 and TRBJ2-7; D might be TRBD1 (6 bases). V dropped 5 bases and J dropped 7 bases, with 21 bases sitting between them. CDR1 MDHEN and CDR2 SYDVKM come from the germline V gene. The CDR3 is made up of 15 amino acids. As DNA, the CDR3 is TGTGCCAGCAGTCCTCCTGGACAGTTAAAGGATGAGCAGTACTTC. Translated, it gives CASSPPGQLKDEQYF.

This CDR3 reads CASSLGFGRPNGDIQYF. Here the CDR3 DNA reads TGTGCCAGCAGCTTAGGTTTCGGGCGGCCCAATGGGGACATTCAGTACTTC. The chain links TRBV7-2 to TRBJ2-4; D gene ambiguous. This CDR3 contains 17 residues. V was shortened by 1 base and J by 8 bases, with 21 bases between the two germline ends. Per germline, CDR1 SGHTA and CDR2 FQGNSA.

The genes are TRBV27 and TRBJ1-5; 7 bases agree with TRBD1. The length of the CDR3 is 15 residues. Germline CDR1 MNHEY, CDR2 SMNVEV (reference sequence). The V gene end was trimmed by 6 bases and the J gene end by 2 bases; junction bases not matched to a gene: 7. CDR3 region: CASSPTGTGNQPQHF. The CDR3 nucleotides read TGTGCCAGCAGCCCGACAGGGACGGGCAATCAGCCCCAGCATTTT.

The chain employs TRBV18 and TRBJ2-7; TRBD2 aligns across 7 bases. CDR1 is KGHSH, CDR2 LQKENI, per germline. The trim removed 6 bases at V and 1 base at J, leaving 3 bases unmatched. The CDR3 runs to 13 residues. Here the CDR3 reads CASSPGGSYEQYF. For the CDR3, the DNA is TGTGCCAGCTCCCCCGGGGGGTCCTACGAGCAGTACTTC.